The 24 T cell receptor beta chains reported below all come from one sample, sequenced in a study of blood T cell repertoires in COVID-19. The repertoire was sequenced with immunoSEQ multiplex PCR; TCRdb's copy has only in-frame clones and lacks some. The table has over 250,000 clones, about 87% seen once; the top ten hold around 9.6%. Sequenced: peripheral blood. The receptor source for this set is a woman in her 70s with COVID-19, enrolled during active disease.

The chain couples TRBV4-2 to TRBJ1-5, with TRBD1 identical over 9 bases. Germline lookup yields CDR1 LGHNA and CDR2 YNFKEQ. The CDR3 sequence is 19 residues long. V was clipped by 3 bases and J by 4 bases; unmatched bases: 16. This chain's CDR3 is CASSHLMGQGAGINQPQHF. As DNA, the CDR3 is TGTGCCAGCAGCCATTTAATGGGACAGGGTGCCGGGATTAATCAGCCCCAGCATTTT.

J is TRBJ2-3 and V is TRBV3-1 (or the pseudogene TRBV3-2); 13 bases fit TRBD2. V was pared by 1 base and J by 5 bases, with 3 bases of the junction left unmatched. Germline CDR1 and CDR2: LGHDT and YNNKEL (reference sequence). This CDR3 contains 16 residues. The CDR3 loop reads CASSQGLAGGIDTQYF. CDR3 coding DNA: TGTGCCAGCAGCCAAGGACTAGCGGGAGGAATAGATACGCAGTATTTT.

The J gene is TRBJ2-7, the V gene TRBV6-1; 9 positions agree with TRBD1. CDR3 length: 16 residues. In germline, CDR1 is MNHNS, CDR2 SASEGT. V was clipped by 4 bases and J by 0 bases; unmatched bases: 7. The CDR3 region is CASSGGTGTDSYEQYF. The CDR3 DNA reads as TGTGCCAGCAGTGGAGGGACAGGGACGGACTCCTACGAGCAGTACTTC.

The V call is TRBV6-2 or TRBV6-3, the J call TRBJ2-3; 9 nucleotides match TRBD2. The germline gives CDR1 MNHEY, CDR2 SVGEGT. The CDR3 has 16 amino acids. V lost 6 bases, J lost 2 bases, and 9 bases stayed unmatched. CDR3 DNA: TGTGCCAGCAGCCCTACGACTAGCGGAACCACAGATACGCAGTATTTT. Amino acids: CASSPTTSGTTDTQYF.

A single count supports this clone. The rearrangement uses TRBV10-3 and TRBJ2-7; 7 nucleotides match TRBD2. Losses at the gene ends were 8 bases for V and 6 bases for J; bases not matched to a gene: 7. The CDR3 has 12 residues. Germline assignment: CDR1 ENHRY and CDR2 SYGVKD. Written as DNA, the CDR3 is TGTGCCATCGGGCGGGAGCGGGTCGAGCAGTACTTC. It encodes CAIGRERVEQYF.

The genes are TRBV5-4 and TRBJ2-5, with D tentatively TRBD2 (6 bases). CDR3 length: 14 residues. Germline V gene lookup returns CDR1 SGHNT and CDR2 YYREEE (reference sequence). Trimming cost V 2 bases and J 2 bases, with 10 bases left between them. In DNA form, the CDR3 reads TGTGCCAGCAGCTTTTGGGGAGGACAAGAGACCCAGTACTTC. This encodes CASSFWGGQETQYF. The full variable domain, with the rest looked up from reference TRBV5-4 and TRBJ2-5, is ETGVTQSPTHLIKTRGQQVTLRCSSQSGHNTVSWYQQALGQGPQFIFQYYREEENGRGNFPPRFSGLQFPNYSSELNVNALELDDSALYLCASSFWGGQETQYFGPGTRLLVL.

The rearrangement uses TRBV5-5 and TRBJ2-7; TRBD2 matches 11 bases. With V trimmed by 5 bases and J by 3 bases, 7 bases remained unmatched. Per germline, CDR1 SGHKS and CDR2 YYEKEE (reference sequence). There are 15 residues in the CDR3. The CDR3, as DNA: TGTGCCAGCAGAACGGGACTAGCGGACTACTACGAGCAGTACTTC. Encoded protein: CASRTGLADYYEQYF.

The rearrangement uses TRBV5-4 and TRBJ2-3; 8 bases map to TRBD2. Germline CDR1 is SGHNT and CDR2 is YYREEE (reference sequence). J gave up 1 base and V 2 bases, and 6 bases lay outside the gene matches. CDR3 size: 16 residues. CDR3 bases: TGTGCCAGCAGCTTAGTAGCGGGATGGCGCACAGATACGCAGTATTTT. This translates into CASSLVAGWRTDTQYF.

The rearrangement uses TRBV30 and TRBJ1-2; D gene unclear. Germline V gives CDR1 GTSNPN, CDR2 SVGIG (reference sequence). This CDR3 comprises 12 residues. The V and J ends lost 0 bases and 8 bases respectively, with 10 bases between them. The CDR3, as DNA: TGTGCCTGGAGTGTACCTGGAGGGGGCTACACCTTC. Translating gives CAWSVPGGGYTF. Supplemented by reference TRBV30 and TRBJ1-2, the full variable domain reads SQTIHQWPATLVQPVGSPLSLECTVEGTSNPNLYWYRQAAGRGLQLLFYSVGIGQISSEVPQNLSASRPQDRQFILSSKKLLLSDSGFYLCAWSVPGGGYTFGSGTRLTVV.

The chain employs TRBV7-3 and TRBJ2-5; 8 bases are shared with TRBD1. The CDR3 spans 15 residues. Germline values: CDR1 SGHTA, CDR2 FQGTGA. V shed 5 bases, J shed 4 bases, and the junction held 9 bases outside the gene matches. CDR3 sequence (DNA): TGTGCCAGCAGCCTCGGGACAGGAGGGCGAGAGACCCAGTACTTC. Its protein product is CASSLGTGGRETQYF.

The count of this clone is one. This chain uses TRBV21-1 with TRBJ2-7; the listed D gene, TRBD1, was not tested against the DNA. TRBV21-1 counts as a pseudogene. The CDR3 has 17 amino acids. CDR3 sequence (DNA): TGTGCCAGCCCCAGCCCCTCCCGGACAGGGGGGTATTGCGAGCAGTACTTC. It yields the protein CASPSPSRTGGYCEQYF.

The chain combines TRBV9 with TRBJ1-4; D possibly corresponds to TRBD1 (5 bases). V shed 4 bases and J shed 5 bases, with 15 bases lying between them. This CDR3 has 15 residues. The germline V gene encodes CDR1 SGDLS and CDR2 YYNGEE. DNA for the CDR3: TGTGCCAGCAGCACGTCGGAGGGGACGAATGAAAAACTGTTTTTT. It specifies CASSTSEGTNEKLFF.

The gene calls are TRBV27 and TRBJ1-2; 8 nucleotides align to TRBD1. The CDR3 sequence is 13 residues long. The J segment lost 7 bases and the V segment lost 8 bases, leaving 9 bases of the junction unmatched. Germline loops: CDR1 MNHEY, CDR2 SMNVEV (reference sequence). The CDR3 spells CASRGAGGFGYTF. CDR3 coding DNA: TGTGCCAGCCGCGGGGCAGGGGGCTTTGGCTACACCTTC.

The J gene is TRBJ1-1, the V gene TRBV18; maybe TRBD1 (6 bases). V gave up 4 bases and J gave up 1 base, with 10 bases separating them. The length of the CDR3 is 14 residues. Germline lookup yields CDR1 KGHSH and CDR2 LQKENI. The chain's CDR3 is CASSLRGQNTEAFF. CDR3 DNA: TGTGCCAGCTCACTCCGGGGACAGAACACTGAAGCTTTCTTT.

V is TRBV11-2 and J is TRBJ1-5; possibly TRBD1 for D (6 bases). V lost 5 bases, J lost 6 bases, and 17 bases lay in between. This CDR3 is built from 15 residues. Per the germline V gene, CDR1 is SGHAT and CDR2 is FQNNGV. The CDR3 is CASSPSGQGSQPQHF. CDR3 nucleotides: TGTGCCAGCAGCCCCAGTGGGCAGGGGAGTCAGCCCCAGCATTTT.

This chain links TRBV5-1 with TRBJ2-7; D is possibly TRBD1 (5 bases). Trimming took 4 bases from V and 6 from J, leaving 20 bases between them. The CDR3 sequence is 15 residues long. Germline CDR1 and CDR2: SGHRS and YFSETQ. In nucleotides, the CDR3 is TGCGCCAGCAGCAAAGATGCAGGGTCTATTGGCGAGCAGTACTTC. This sequence encodes CASSKDAGSIGEQYF.

This chain connects TRBV7-4 to TRBJ2-7, with 10 nucleotides matching TRBD2. This CDR3 is built from 18 residues. Unmatched junction bases numbered 14, after V lost 2 bases and J lost 4 bases. CDR1 and CDR2 from the germline V gene are SGHVT and SQSDAQ. CDR3 nucleotide sequence: TGTGCCAGCAGCTTATACGGACTAGCGGAAAATAAAGGGTACGAGCAGTACTTC. Its translation is CASSLYGLAENKGYEQYF.

The chain couples TRBV28 to TRBJ1-5; TRBD1 aligns across 7 bases. The germline gives CDR1 MDHEN, CDR2 SYDVKM. Unmatched junction bases numbered 5, after V lost 3 bases and J lost 3 bases. The CDR3 has 15 residues. CDR3 residues: CASSFPGQINQPQHF. The CDR3 DNA follows: TGTGCCAGCAGTTTCCCGGGACAGATCAATCAGCCCCAGCATTTT.

The chain links TRBV11-2 to TRBJ1-2; D perhaps matches TRBD1 (6 bases). V lost 3 bases, J lost 2 bases, and 10 bases lay in between. CDR1 and CDR2 (germline): SGHAT, FQNNGV. The CDR3 spans 14 residues. The CDR3 nucleotides read TGTGCCAGCAGCTTGGACAGCCCCAACTATGGCTACACCTTC. Translating gives CASSLDSPNYGYTF.

This rearrangement joins TRBV2 to TRBJ1-5; D uncertain. Trimming shortened V by 8 bases and J by 4 bases, and 15 bases separated the two germline ends. CDR1 is SNHLY, CDR2 FYNNEI, per germline. The CDR3 is 14 amino acids. Here the CDR3 DNA reads TGTGCCAGCTCGAGTACAGAATGGAATCAGCCCCAGCATTTT. This sequence encodes CASSSTEWNQPQHF.

The V gene is TRBV6-5, the J gene TRBJ2-3, with TRBD1 as a possible D gene (6 bases). This CDR3 comprises 14 residues. V lost 6 bases, J lost 0 bases, and 10 bases lay in between. CDR1 and CDR2 from the germline V gene are MNHEY and SVGAGI. The CDR3 sequence is CASRAGVSTDTQYF. CDR3 bases: TGTGCCAGCAGGGCAGGGGTTAGCACAGATACGCAGTATTTT.

The rearrangement links TRBV9 to TRBJ2-6, with D possibly matching TRBD1 (6 bases). Trimming shortened V by 3 bases and J by 1 base, and 14 bases separated the two germline ends. CDR3 length equals 17 residues. CDR1 is SGDLS, CDR2 YYNGEE, per germline. In DNA form, the CDR3 reads TGTGCCAGCAGCGGACCGGCCAGGGGTTCTGGGGCCAACGTCCTGACTTTC. Amino acids: CASSGPARGSGANVLTF.

This chain connects TRBV2 to TRBJ2-1; D is uncertain. Trimming cost V 5 bases and J 5 bases, with 7 bases left between them. This CDR3 is built from 12 residues. CDR1 and CDR2 (germline): SNHLY, FYNNEI. Here the CDR3 reads CASSKSDNEQFF. For the CDR3, the DNA is TGTGCCAGCAGTAAGTCGGACAATGAGCAGTTCTTC.

The V call is TRBV29-1, the J call TRBJ1-2, with D perhaps matching TRBD1 (6 bases). V lost 1 base and J lost 6, with 18 bases in between. The V gene's germline CDR1 is SQVTM and CDR2 ANQGSEA. The CDR3 sequence is 15 residues long. The CDR3 nucleotides read TGCAGCGTTGAAGCTTGGGTCGGCAGGGGCAATGGCTACACCTTC. Translating gives CSVEAWVGRGNGYTF.